This T cell receptor beta chain is from a study of T cells in women clearing cervical HPV infection. With respect to this clone: The read is 3 residues too short to cover the CDR3 end, so that end is filled in from the germline J gene.

Germline V gene data show CDR1 as DFQATT and CDR2 as SNEGSKA (reference sequence). The CDR3 runs 15 residues. The junction had 6 bases not matched to a gene; V was cut back by 4 bases and J by 3 bases. Repertoires were generated with immunoSEQ multiplex PCR, while TCRdb's copy carries only in-frame clones and drops some. The listing contains 20,000 to 25,000 clones. The receptor comes from a woman aged 18 to 75 with a cervical HPV16 infection that either progressed to CIN3+ or cleared (not recorded which). The J gene is TRBJ2-2, the V gene TRBV20-1; 9 nucleotides match TRBD1. Sequences were obtained from blood buffy coat. CDR3 DNA, as far as it was read: TGCAGTGCTACTAGACAGGGGGTTTACACCGGGGAG. Protein: CSATRQGVYTGE. The full-length CDR3 reads as CSATRQGVYTGELFF.